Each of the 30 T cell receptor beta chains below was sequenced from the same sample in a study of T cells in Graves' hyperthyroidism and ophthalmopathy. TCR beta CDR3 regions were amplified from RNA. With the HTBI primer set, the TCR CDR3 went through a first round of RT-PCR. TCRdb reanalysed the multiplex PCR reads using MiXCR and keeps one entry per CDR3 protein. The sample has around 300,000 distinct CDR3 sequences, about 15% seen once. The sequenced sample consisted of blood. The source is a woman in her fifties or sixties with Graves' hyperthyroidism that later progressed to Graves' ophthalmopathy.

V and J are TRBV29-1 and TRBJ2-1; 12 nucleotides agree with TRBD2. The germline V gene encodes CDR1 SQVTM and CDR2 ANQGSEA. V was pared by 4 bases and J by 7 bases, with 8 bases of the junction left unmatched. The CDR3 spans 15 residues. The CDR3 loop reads CSVVASLAGGNEQFF. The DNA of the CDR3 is TGCAGCGTTGTTGCTTCGCTAGCGGGAGGGAATGAGCAGTTCTTC.

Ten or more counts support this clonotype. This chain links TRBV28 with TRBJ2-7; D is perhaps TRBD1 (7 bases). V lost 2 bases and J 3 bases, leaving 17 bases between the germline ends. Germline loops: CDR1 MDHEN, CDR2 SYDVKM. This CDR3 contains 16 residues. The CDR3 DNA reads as TGTGCCAGCAGTTTAGGTGTGCAGGGGGGAAACTACGAGCAGTACTTC. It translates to CASSLGVQGGNYEQYF.

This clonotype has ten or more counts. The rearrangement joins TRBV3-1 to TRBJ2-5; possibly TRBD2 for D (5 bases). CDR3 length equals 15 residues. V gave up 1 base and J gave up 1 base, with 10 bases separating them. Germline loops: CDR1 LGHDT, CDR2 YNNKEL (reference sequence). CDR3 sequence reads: CASSQVIGVQETQYF. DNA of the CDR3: TGTGCCAGCAGCCAAGTCATCGGGGTCCAAGAGACCCAGTACTTC.

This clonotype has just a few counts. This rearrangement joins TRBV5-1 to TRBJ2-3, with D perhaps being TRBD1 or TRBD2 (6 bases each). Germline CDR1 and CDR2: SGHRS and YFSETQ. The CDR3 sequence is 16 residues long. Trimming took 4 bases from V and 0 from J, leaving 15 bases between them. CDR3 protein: CASSGGPFGSTDTQYF. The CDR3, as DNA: TGCGCCAGCAGCGGGGGGCCCTTTGGGAGCACAGATACGCAGTATTTT.

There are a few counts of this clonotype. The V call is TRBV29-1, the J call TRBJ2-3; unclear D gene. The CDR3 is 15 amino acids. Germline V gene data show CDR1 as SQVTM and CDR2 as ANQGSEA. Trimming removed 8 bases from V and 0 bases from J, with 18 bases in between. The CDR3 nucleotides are TGCAGCATTCGTCTTCAGGTATATAGCACAGATACGCAGTATTTT. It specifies CSIRLQVYSTDTQYF.

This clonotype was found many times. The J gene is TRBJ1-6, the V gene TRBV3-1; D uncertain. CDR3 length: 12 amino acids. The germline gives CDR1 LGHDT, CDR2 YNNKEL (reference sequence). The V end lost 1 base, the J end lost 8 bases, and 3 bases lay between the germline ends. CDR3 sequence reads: CASSQGDSPLHF. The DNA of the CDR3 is TGTGCCAGCAGCCAAGGGGATTCACCCCTCCACTTT.

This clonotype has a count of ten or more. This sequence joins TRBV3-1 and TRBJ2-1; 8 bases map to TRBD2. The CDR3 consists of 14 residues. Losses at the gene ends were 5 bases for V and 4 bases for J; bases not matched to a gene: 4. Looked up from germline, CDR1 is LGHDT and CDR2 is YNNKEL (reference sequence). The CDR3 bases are TGTGCCAGCAGCGCGACTAGCGCTTACAATGAGCAGTTCTTC. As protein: CASSATSAYNEQFF.

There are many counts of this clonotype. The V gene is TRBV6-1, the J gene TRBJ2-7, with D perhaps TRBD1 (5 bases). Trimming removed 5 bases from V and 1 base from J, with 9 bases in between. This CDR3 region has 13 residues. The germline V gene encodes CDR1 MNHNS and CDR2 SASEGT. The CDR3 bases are TGTGCCAGCAGTACCGACAGTTCCTACGAGCAGTACTTC. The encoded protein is CASSTDSSYEQYF.

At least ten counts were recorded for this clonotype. This CDR3 reads CASSQGSYTPYGYTF. DNA for the CDR3: TGTGCCAGCAGCCAAGGATCGTACACGCCCTATGGCTACACCTTC. The rearrangement joins TRBV3-1 to TRBJ1-2; D remains ambiguous. The germline V gene encodes CDR1 LGHDT and CDR2 YNNKEL (reference sequence). The CDR3 spans 15 residues. V lost 1 base to trimming and J lost 4 bases, with 13 bases between them.

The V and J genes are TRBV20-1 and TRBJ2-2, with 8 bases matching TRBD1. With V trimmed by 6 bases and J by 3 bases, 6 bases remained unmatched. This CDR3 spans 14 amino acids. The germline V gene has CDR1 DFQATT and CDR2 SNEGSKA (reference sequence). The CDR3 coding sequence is TGCAGTGCGCTCCGGGACAGGTACACCGGGGAGCTGTTTTTT. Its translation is CSALRDRYTGELFF.

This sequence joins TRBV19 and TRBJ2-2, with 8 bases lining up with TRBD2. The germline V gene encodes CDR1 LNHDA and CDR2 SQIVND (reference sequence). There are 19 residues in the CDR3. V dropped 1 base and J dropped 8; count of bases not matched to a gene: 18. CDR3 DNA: TGTGCCAGTAGTATAGGTCTCTTGGCAGCGGGAGACCTCAGAGGGGAGCTGTTTTTT. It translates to CASSIGLLAAGDLRGELFF.

The CDR3 DNA is TGTGCCAGCAGTTCCCGGGACAGGGACTATGGCTACACCTTC. Amino acids: CASSSRDRDYGYTF. The genes are TRBV25-1 and TRBJ1-2; 9 nucleotides line up with TRBD1. The trim removed 5 bases at V and 3 bases at J, leaving 4 bases unmatched. Germline CDR1 and CDR2: MGHDK and SYGVNS. The CDR3 is 14 residues long.

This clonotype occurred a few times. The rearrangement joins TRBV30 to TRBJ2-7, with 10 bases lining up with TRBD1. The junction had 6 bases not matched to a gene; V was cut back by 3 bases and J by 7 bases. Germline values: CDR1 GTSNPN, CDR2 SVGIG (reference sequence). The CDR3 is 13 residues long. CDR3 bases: TGTGCCTGGAGGCGACAGGGGGCCAGGGAGCAGTACTTC. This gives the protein CAWRRQGAREQYF.

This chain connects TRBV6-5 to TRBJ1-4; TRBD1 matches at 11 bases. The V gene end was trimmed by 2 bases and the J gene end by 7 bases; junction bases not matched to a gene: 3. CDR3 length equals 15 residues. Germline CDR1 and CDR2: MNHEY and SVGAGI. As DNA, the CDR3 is TGTGCCAGCAGTTACCGGGACAGGGGGAGTGAAAAACTGTTTTTT. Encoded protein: CASSYRDRGSEKLFF.

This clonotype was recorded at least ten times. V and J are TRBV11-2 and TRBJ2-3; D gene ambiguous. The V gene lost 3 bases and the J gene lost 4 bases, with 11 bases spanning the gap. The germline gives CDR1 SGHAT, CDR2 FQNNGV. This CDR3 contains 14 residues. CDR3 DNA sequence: TGTGCCAGCAGCTTGCCACTCAATGCAGATACGCAGTATTTT. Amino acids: CASSLPLNADTQYF. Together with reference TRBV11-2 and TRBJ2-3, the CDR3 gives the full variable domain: EAGVAQSPRYKIIEKRQSVAFWCNPISGHATLYWYQQILGQGPKLLIQFQNNGVVDDSQLPKDRFSAERLKGVDSTLKIQPAKLEDSAVYLCASSLPLNADTQYFGPGTRLTVL.

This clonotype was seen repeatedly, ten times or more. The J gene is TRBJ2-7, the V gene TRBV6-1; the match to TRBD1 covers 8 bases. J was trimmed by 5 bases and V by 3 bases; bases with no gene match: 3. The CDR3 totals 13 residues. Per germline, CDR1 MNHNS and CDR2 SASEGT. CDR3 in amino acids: CASSEAGGDEQYF. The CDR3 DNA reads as TGTGCCAGCAGTGAGGCAGGGGGCGACGAGCAGTACTTC.

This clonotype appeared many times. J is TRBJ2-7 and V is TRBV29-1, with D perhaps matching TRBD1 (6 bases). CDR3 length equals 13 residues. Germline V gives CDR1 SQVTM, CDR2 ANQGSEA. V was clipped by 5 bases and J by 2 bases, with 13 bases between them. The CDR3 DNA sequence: TGCAGCGTTAAGACAGGTATTGCCTACGAGCAGTACTTC. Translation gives CSVKTGIAYEQYF.

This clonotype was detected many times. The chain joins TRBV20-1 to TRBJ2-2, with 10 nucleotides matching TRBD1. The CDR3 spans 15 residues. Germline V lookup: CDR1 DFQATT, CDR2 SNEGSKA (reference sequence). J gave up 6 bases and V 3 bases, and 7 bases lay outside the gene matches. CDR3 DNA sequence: TGCAGTGCTAGGGGAGCGACAGGGGGCCCCGGGGAGCTGTTTTTT. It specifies CSARGATGGPGELFF.

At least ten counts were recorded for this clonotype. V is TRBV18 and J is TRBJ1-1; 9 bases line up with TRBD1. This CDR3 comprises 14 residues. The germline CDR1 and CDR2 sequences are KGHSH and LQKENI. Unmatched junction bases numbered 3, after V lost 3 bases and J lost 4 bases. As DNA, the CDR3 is TGTGCCAGCTCACCGGACAGGGGCGGCACTGAAGCTTTCTTT. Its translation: CASSPDRGGTEAFF.

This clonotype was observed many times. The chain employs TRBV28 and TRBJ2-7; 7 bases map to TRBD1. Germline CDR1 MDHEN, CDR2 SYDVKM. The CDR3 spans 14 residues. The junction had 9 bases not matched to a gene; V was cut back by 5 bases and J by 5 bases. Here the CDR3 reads CASSQPGQVHEQYF. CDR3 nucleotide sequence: TGTGCCAGCAGTCAACCTGGACAGGTCCACGAGCAGTACTTC.

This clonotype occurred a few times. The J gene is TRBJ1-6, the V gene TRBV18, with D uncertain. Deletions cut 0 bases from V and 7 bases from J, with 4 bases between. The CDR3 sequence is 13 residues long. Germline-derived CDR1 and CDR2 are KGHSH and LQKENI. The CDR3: CASSPPDNSPLHF. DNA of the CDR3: TGTGCCAGCTCACCACCGGACAATTCACCCCTCCACTTT.

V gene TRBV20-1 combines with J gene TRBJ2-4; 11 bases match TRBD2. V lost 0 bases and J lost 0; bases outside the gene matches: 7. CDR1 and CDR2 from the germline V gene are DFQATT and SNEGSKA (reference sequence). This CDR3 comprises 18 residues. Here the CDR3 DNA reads TGCAGTGCTAGAGACCTAAGACTAGCGGGAAAAGCCAAAAACATTCAGTACTTC. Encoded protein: CSARDLRLAGKAKNIQYF.

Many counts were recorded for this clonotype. The CDR3 loop is CSASGGLLDAFF. As DNA, the CDR3 is TGCAGTGCTAGCGGGGGGCTCCTTGATGCTTTCTTT. The V call is TRBV20-1, the J call TRBJ1-1; tentative D call: TRBD1 (6 bases). The germline V gene has CDR1 DFQATT and CDR2 SNEGSKA (reference sequence). Trimming took off 3 bases at V and 11 bases at J, with 16 bases between the two ends. This CDR3 has 12 amino acids.

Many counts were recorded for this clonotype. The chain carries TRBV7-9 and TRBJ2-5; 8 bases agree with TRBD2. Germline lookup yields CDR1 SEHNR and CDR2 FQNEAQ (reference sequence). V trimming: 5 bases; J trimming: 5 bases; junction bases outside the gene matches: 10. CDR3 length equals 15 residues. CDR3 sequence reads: CASSPPRGGGETQYF. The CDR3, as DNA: TGTGCCAGCAGCCCCCCCCGGGGGGGCGGGGAGACCCAGTACTTC. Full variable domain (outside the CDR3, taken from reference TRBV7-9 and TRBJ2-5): DTGVSQNPRHKITKRGQNVTFRCDPISEHNRLYWYRQTLGQGPEFLTYFQNEAQLEKSRLLSDRFSAERPKGSFSTLEIQRTEQGDSAMYLCASSPPRGGGETQYFGPGTRLLVL.

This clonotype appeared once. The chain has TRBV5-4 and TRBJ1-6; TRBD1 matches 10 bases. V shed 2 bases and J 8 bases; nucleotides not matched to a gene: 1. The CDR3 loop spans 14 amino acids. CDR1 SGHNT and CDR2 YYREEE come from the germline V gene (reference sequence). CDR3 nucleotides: TGTGCCAGCAGCTTCGACAGGGGGCATTCACCCCTCCACTTT. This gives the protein CASSFDRGHSPLHF.

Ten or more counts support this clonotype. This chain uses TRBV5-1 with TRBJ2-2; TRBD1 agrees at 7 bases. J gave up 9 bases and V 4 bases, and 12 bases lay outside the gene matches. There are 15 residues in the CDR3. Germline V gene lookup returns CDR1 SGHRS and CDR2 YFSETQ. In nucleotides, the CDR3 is TGCGCCAGCAGCGGCCCAACAGGGGAAGGCAGGGAGCTGTTTTTT. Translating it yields CASSGPTGEGRELFF.

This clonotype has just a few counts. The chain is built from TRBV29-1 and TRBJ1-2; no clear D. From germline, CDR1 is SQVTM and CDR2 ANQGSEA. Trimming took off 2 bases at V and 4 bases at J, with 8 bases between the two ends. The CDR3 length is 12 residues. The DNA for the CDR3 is TGCAGCGTTGAAATGGACTTCTATGGCTACACCTTC. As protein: CSVEMDFYGYTF. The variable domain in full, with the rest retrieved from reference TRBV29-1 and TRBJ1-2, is SAVISQKPSRDICQRGTSLTIQCQVDSQVTMMFWYRQQPGQSLTLIATANQGSEATYESGFVIDKFPISRPNLTFSTLTVSNMSPEDSSIYLCSVEMDFYGYTFGSGTRLTVV.

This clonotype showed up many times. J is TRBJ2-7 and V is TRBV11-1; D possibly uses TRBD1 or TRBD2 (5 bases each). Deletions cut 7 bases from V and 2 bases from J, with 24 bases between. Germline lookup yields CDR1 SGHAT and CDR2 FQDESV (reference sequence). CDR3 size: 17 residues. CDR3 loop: CASTLRGAGRPPYEQYF. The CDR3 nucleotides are TGTGCCAGCACCCTCAGAGGGGCAGGTCGCCCTCCCTACGAGCAGTACTTC.

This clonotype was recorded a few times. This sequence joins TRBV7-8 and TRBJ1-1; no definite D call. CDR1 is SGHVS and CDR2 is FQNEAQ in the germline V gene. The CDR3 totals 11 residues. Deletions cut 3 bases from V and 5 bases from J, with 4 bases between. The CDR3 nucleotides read TGTGCCAGCAGCTTCGATACTGAAGCTTTCTTT. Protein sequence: CASSFDTEAFF. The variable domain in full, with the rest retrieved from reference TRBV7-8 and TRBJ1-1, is GAGVSQSPRYKVAKRGQDVALRCDPISGHVSLFWYQQALGQGPEFLTYFQNEAQLDKSGLPSDRFFAERPEGSVSTLKIQRTQQEDSAVYLCASSFDTEAFFGQGTRLTVV.

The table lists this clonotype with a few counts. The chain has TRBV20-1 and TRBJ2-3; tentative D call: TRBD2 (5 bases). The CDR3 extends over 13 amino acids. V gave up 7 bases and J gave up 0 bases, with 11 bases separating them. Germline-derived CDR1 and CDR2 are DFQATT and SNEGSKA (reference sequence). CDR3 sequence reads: CSVYRTSTDTQYF. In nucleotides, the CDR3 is TGCAGTGTTTATCGGACTAGCACAGATACGCAGTATTTT.